The clone carrying this TCR beta chain is a singleton in its sample. Its specificity is not known. The same CDR3 can be traced to other DNA sequences in this sample. This sample was included in a study of cytomegalovirus exposure and HLA in healthy donors. There are 11 residues in the CDR3. Trimming took off 3 bases at V and 3 bases at J, with 6 bases between the two ends. Germline lookup yields CDR1 DFQATT and CDR2 SNEGSKA (reference sequence). Study-wide results and limits: Most of the TCR beta V segments (in an earlier analysis) were productive either about 87% or about 30% of the time. Presence/absence results assume similar sequencing depth per donor, which may not hold. HLA alleles showed associations with about 17,000 TCR beta sequences in a later analysis, at a 0.05 false discovery rate.

Primers: 60 Vbeta forward and 13 Jbeta reverse. Per the authors' pipeline: A later analysis tallied about 80 million unique TCR beta chains, about 12 million of them shared. Produced via immunoSEQ multiplex PCR; TCRdb's table is partial and in-frame only. V and J calls and clone size are given by that table; D and trimming were obtained from the DNA. Among over 150,000 clones, roughly 80% were seen once, and the ten largest hold 2.4%. The V gene is TRBV20-1, the J gene TRBJ2-7, with D unclear. The sample comprised PBMCs. The TCR was taken from a male donor in good health and CMV-seronegative. CDR3 sequence: CSARVSYEQYF. The DNA of the CDR3 is TGCAGTGCTAGGGTGAGCTACGAGCAGTACTTC.